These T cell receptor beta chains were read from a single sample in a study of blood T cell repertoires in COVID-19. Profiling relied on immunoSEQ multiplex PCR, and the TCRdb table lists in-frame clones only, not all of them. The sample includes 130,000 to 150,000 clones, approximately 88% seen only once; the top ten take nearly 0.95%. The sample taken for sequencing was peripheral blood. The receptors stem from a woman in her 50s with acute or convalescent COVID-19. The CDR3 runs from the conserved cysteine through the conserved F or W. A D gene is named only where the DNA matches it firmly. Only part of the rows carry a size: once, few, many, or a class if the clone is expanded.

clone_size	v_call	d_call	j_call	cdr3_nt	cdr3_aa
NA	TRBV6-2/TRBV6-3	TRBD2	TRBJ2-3	TGTGCCAGCAGTTACTCTTACGTGGGGGGGGTTAACACAGATACGCAGTATTTT	CASSYSYVGGVNTDTQYF
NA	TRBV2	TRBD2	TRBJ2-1	TGTGCCAGCAGTGAAAGACTAGCGGGAGTGGATGAGCAGTTCTTC	CASSERLAGVDEQFF
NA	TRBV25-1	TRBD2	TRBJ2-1	TGTGCCAGCAGTGAATATAGCGGGAGGGCCTTCTACAATGAGCAGTTCTTC	CASSEYSGRAFYNEQFF
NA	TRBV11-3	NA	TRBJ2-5	TGTGCCAGCAGCCGGACACGAGAGACCCAGTACTTC	CASSRTRETQYF
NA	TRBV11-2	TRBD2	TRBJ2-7	TGTGCCAGCAGCAAACTAGCGGAACGCTACGAGCAGTACTTC	CASSKLAERYEQYF
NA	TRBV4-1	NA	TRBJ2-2	TGCGCCAGCAGCCAACCTCGCGGCGGGACAGCGAACACCGGGGAGCTGTTTTTT	CASSQPRGGTANTGELFF
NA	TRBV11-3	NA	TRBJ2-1	TGTGCCAGCAGCTTAAGTGGGGGCCCCAATGAGCAGTTCTTC	CASSLSGGPNEQFF
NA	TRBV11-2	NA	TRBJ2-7	TGTGCCAGCAGCCCAGGTAGGGGAACCTACGAGCAGTACTTC	CASSPGRGTYEQYF
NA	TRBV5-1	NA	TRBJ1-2	TGCGCCAGCAGCTTGGGAGGGCCCTCGATGGGCTACACCTTC	CASSLGGPSMGYTF
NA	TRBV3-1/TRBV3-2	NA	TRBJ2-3	TGTGCCAGCAGTAAGCTAAGGGGGACAGATACGCAGTATTTT	CASSKLRGTDTQYF
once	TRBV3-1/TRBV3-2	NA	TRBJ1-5	TGTGCCAGCAGCCAAGACCCGGAGCCTTATAGCAATCAGCCCCAGCATTTT	CASSQDPEPYSNQPQHF
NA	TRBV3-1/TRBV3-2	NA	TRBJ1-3	TGTGCCAGCAGCCAAGGACAGTTTTCTGGAAACACCATATATTTT	CASSQGQFSGNTIYF
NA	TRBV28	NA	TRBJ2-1	TGTGCCAGCAGTAAAGGACGGGGTCACGTCGGCAATGAGCAGTTCTTC	CASSKGRGHVGNEQFF
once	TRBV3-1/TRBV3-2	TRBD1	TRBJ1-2	TGTGCCAGCAGCCCAGAGGGGGCGCGTTATGGCTACACCTTC	CASSPEGARYGYTF
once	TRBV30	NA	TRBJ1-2	TGTGCCTGTCCAACAGGGATGGCTGGCTACACCTTC	CACPTGMAGYTF
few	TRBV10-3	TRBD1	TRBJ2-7	TGTGCCATCAGAGAGGACAGGAGCTCCTACGAGCAGTACTTC	CAIREDRSSYEQYF
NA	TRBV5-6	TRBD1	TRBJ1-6	TGTGCCAGCAGCTGGGACAGGGTATCTGGGTCACCCCTCCACTTT	CASSWDRVSGSPLHF
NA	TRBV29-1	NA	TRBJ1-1	TGCAGCGTTGAAATAGACTTTAACACTGAAGCTTTCTTT	CSVEIDFNTEAFF
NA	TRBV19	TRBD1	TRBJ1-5	TGTGCCAGTAGTAGGACAGGTGATCAGCCCCAGCATTTT	CASSRTGDQPQHF
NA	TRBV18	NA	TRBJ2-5	TGTGCCAGCTCAATCGCACTAGAGGCACAAGAGACCCAGTACTTC	CASSIALEAQETQYF
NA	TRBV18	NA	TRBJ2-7	TGTGCCAGCTCTCCCGCAGGAGGGTACGAGCAGTACTTC	CASSPAGGYEQYF
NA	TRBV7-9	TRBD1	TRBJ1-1	TGTGCCAGCGCCAGGGACAGGGGGTGGACTGAAGCTTTCTTT	CASARDRGWTEAFF
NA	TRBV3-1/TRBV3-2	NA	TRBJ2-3	TGTGCCAGCACCCCGGGTCGCACAGATACGCAGTATTTT	CASTPGRTDTQYF
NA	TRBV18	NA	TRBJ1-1	TGTGCCAGCTCGCCGGAGATAGGGGGAAACACTGAAGCTTTCTTT	CASSPEIGGNTEAFF
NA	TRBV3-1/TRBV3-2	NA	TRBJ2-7	TGTGCCAGCAGCCAAGATTCCACAGGATCCTACGAGCAGTACTTC	CASSQDSTGSYEQYF
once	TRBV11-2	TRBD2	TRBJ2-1	TGTGCCAGCAGCCCGGCTGCGGCGGGAGCCCTAAGGGAGCAGTTCTTC	CASSPAAAGALREQFF
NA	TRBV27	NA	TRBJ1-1	TGTGCCAGCAGTTTATCACCCTACGCCCATATCCTGAACACTGAAGCTTTCTTT	CASSLSPYAHILNTEAFF
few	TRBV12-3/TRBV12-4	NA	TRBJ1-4	TGTGCCAGCAGTTTCGACAGACCAGAAAAACTGTTTTTT	CASSFDRPEKLFF
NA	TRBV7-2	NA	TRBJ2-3	TGTGCCAGCAGCCTAGACCCCACCGGACTAGATACGCAGTATTTT	CASSLDPTGLDTQYF
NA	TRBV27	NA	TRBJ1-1	TGTGCCAGGACGCAGGGGAACACTGAAGCTTTCTTT	CARTQGNTEAFF
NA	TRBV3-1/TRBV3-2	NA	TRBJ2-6	TGTGCCAGCGAAACGGGTTCTGGGGCCAACGTCCTGACTTTC	CASETGSGANVLTF
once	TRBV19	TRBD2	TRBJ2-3	TGTGCCAGTAGTATAGTCCCCGGGACTAGCGGGGTTACAGATACGCAGTATTTT	CASSIVPGTSGVTDTQYF
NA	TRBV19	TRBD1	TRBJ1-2	TGTGCCAGTAGTATAGGAAGGACAGGGACCTATGGCTACACCTTC	CASSIGRTGTYGYTF
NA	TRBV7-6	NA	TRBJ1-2	TGTGCCAGCAGCTTACGCGGCGACTCTAACTATGGCTACACCTTC	CASSLRGDSNYGYTF
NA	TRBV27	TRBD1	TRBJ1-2	TGTGCCAGCAGTACCAACAGGGGAATAGGCTATGGCTACACCTTC	CASSTNRGIGYGYTF
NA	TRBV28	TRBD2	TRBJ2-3	TGTGCCAGCAGTGAGACTAGCGGGGGAACTGCAGATACGCAGTATTTT	CASSETSGGTADTQYF
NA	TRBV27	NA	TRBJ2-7	TGTGCCAGCAGTACGCCGGGACAACACTACGAGCAGTACTTC	CASSTPGQHYEQYF
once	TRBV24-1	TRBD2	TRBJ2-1	TGTGCCACCAGTGATCCCAGACTAGCGGGAGGTGAGCAGTTCTTC	CATSDPRLAGGEQFF
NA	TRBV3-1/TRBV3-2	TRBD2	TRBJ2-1	TGTGCCAGCAGCCAGGCTATCCCACTAGCGTCGAGGCACAATGAGCAGTTCTTC	CASSQAIPLASRHNEQFF
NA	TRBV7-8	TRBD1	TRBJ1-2	TGTGCCAGCAGCTTAGCACAGGGGCGGGGCTACACCTTC	CASSLAQGRGYTF
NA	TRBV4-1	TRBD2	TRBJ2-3	TGCGCCAGCAGCCATTATCCCTTAGCGGGCGGGGCAGATACGCAGTATTTT	CASSHYPLAGGADTQYF